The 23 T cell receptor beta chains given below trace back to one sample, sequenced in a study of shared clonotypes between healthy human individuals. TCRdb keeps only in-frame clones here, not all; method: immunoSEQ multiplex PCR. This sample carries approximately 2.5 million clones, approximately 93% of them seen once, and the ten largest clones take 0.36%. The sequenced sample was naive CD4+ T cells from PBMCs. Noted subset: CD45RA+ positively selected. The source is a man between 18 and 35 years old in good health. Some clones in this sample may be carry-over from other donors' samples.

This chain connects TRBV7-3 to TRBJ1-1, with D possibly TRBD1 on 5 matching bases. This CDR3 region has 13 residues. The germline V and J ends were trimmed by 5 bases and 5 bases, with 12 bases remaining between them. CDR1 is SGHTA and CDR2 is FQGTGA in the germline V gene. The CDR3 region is CASSAKQETEAFF. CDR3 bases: TGTGCCAGCAGCGCGAAACAGGAAACTGAAGCTTTCTTT.

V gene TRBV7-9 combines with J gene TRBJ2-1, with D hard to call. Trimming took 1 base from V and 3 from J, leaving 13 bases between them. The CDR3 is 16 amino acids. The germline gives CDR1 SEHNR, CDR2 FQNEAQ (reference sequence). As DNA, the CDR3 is TGTGCCAGCAGCTTAGGGGCGTCGGTAAACTACAATGAGCAGTTCTTC. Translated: CASSLGASVNYNEQFF.

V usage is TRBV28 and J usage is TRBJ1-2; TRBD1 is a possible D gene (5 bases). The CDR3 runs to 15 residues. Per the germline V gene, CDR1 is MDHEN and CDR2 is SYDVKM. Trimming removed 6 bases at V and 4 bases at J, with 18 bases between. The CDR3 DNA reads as TGTGCCAGCAGCTCCGGGGGGGGATCGAGCTATGGCTACACCTTC. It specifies CASSSGGGSSYGYTF.

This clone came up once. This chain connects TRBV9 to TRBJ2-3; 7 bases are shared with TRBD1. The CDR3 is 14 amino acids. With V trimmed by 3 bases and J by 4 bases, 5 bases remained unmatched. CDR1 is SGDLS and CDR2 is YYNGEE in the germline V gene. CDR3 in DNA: TGTGCCAGCAGCGGAAGGGGGCAGGCAGATACGCAGTATTTT. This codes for CASSGRGQADTQYF.

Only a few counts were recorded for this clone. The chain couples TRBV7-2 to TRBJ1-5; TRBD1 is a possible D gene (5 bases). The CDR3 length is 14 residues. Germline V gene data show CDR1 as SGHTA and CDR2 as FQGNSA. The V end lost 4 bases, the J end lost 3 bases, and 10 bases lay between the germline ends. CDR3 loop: CASSSGRNNQPQHF. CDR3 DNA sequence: TGTGCCAGCAGCTCGGGACGGAACAATCAGCCCCAGCATTTT. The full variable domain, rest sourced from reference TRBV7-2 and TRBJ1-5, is GAGVSQSPSNKVTEKGKDVELRCDPISGHTALYWYRQSLGQGLEFLIYFQGNSAPDKSGLPSDRFSAERTGGSVSTLTIQRTQQEDSAVYLCASSSGRNNQPQHFGDGTRLSIL.

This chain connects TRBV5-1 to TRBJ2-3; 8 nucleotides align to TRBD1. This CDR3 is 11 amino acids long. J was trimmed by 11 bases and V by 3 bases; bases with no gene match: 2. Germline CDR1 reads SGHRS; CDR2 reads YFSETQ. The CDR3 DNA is TGCGCCAGCAGCTCCGGGACAGGGCAGTATTTT. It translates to CASSSGTGQYF.

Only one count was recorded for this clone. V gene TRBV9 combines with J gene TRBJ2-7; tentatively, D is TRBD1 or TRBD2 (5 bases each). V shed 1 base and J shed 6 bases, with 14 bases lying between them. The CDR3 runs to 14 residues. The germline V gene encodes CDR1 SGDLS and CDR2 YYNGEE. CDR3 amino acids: CASSVYPGRSEQYF. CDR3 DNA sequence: TGTGCCAGCAGCGTATACCCGGGGCGGTCCGAGCAGTACTTC. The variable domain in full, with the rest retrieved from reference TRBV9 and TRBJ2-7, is DSGVTQTPKHLITATGQRVTLRCSPRSGDLSVYWYQQSLDQGLQFLIQYYNGEERAKGNILERFSAQQFPDLHSELNLSSLELGDSALYFCASSVYPGRSEQYFGPGTRLTVT.

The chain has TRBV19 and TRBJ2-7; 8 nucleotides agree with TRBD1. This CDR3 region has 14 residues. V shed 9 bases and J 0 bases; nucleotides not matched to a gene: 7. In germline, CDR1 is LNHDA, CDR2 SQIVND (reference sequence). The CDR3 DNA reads TGTGCCAGCGCACAGGGGGGAAGCTCCTACGAGCAGTACTTC. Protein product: CASAQGGSSYEQYF.

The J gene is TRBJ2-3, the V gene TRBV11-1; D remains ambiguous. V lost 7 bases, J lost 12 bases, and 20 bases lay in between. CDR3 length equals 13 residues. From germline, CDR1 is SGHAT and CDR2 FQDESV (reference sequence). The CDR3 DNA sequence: TGTGCCAGCACCCAGCATTTAGCCAGGCGTCAGTATTTT. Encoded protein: CASTQHLARRQYF.

The CDR3 sequence: CASSQDPGREETGELFF. CDR3 in DNA: TGCGCCAGCAGCCAAGACCCCGGGAGAGAGGAGACCGGGGAGCTGTTTTTT. The chain employs TRBV4-3 and TRBJ2-2; D possibly corresponds to TRBD2 (6 bases). The CDR3 covers 17 residues. Trimming pared 0 bases from V and 5 bases from J, leaving 16 bases between. Looked up from germline, CDR1 is LGHNA and CDR2 is YSLEER.

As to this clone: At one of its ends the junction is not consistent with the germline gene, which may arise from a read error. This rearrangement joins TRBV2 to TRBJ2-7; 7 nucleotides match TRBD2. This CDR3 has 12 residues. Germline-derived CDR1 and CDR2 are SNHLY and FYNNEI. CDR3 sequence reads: CASSEGGGTTQF. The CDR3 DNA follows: TGTGCCAGCAGTGAAGGCGGCGGGACTACCCAATTC.

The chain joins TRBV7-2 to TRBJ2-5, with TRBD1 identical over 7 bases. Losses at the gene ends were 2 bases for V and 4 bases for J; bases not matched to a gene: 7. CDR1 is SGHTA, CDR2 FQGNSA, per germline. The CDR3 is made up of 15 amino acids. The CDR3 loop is CASSLQGVLTETQYF. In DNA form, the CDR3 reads TGTGCCAGCAGCTTACAGGGGGTACTCACAGAGACCCAGTACTTC.

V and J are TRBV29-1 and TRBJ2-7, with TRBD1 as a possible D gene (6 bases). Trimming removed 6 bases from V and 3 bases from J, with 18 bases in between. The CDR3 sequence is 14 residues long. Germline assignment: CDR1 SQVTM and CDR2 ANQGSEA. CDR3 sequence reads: CSVDQGTPYYEQYF. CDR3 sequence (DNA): TGCAGCGTGGACCAGGGGACCCCCTACTACGAGCAGTACTTC.

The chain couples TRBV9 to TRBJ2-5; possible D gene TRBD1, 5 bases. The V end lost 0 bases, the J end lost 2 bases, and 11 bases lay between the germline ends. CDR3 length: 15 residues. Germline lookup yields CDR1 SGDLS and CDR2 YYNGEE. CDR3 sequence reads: CASSVAPQGQETQYF. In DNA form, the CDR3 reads TGTGCCAGCAGCGTAGCTCCTCAGGGACAAGAGACCCAGTACTTC.

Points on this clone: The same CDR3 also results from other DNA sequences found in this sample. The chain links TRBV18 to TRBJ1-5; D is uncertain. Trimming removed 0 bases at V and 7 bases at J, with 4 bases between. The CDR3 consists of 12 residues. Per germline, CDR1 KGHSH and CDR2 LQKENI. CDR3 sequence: CASSPPGQPQHF. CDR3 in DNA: TGTGCCAGCTCACCACCGGGGCAGCCCCAGCATTTT.

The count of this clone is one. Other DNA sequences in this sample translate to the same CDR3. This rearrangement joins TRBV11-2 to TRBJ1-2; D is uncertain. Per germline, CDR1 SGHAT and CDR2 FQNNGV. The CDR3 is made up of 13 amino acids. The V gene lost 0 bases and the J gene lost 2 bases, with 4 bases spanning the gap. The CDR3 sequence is CASSLDSNYGYTF. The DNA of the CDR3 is TGTGCCAGCAGCTTAGACAGCAACTATGGCTACACCTTC. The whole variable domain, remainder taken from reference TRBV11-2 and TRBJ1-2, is EAGVAQSPRYKIIEKRQSVAFWCNPISGHATLYWYQQILGQGPKLLIQFQNNGVVDDSQLPKDRFSAERLKGVDSTLKIQPAKLEDSAVYLCASSLDSNYGYTFGSGTRLTVV.

The CDR3 loop reads CASSESLGGSGGNTIYF. CDR3 bases: TGTGCCAGCAGTGAATCTCTCGGGGGGAGCGGGGGAAACACCATATATTTT. This chain uses TRBV25-1 with TRBJ1-3, with D maybe TRBD1 (5 bases). Germline V gives CDR1 MGHDK, CDR2 SYGVNS. The CDR3 runs to 17 residues. V gave up 1 base and J gave up 4 bases, with 17 bases separating them.

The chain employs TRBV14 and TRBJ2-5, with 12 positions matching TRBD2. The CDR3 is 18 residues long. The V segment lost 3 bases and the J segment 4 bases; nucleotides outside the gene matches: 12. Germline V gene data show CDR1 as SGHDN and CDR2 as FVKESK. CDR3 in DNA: TGTGCCAGCAGCCACGACGTGACTAGCGGGAGTCTCGGAGAGACCCAGTACTTC. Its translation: CASSHDVTSGSLGETQYF.

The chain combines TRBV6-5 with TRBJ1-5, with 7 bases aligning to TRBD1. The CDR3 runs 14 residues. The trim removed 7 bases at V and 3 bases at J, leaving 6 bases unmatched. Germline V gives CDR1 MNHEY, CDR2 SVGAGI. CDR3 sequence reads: CASKGRGDNQPQHF. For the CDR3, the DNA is TGTGCCAGCAAAGGCAGGGGGGACAATCAGCCCCAGCATTTT.

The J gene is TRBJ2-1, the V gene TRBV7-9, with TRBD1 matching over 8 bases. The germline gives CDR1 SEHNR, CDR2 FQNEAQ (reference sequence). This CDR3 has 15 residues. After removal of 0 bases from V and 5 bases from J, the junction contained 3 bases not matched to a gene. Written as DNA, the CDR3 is TGTGCCAGCAGCTTAGCCCGGACAGGGAACAATGAGCAGTTCTTC. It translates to CASSLARTGNNEQFF.

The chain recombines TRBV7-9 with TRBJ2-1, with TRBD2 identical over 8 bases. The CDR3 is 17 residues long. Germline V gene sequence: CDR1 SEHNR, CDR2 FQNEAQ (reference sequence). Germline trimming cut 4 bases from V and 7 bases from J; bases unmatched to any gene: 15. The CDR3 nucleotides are TGTGCCAGCAGCTGGGGGGGCCGGGAGGGCCGAGGTAATGAGCAGTTCTTC. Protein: CASSWGGREGRGNEQFF. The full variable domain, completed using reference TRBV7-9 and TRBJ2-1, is DTGVSQNPRHKITKRGQNVTFRCDPISEHNRLYWYRQTLGQGPEFLTYFQNEAQLEKSRLLSDRFSAERPKGSFSTLEIQRTEQGDSAMYLCASSWGGREGRGNEQFFGPGTRLTVL.

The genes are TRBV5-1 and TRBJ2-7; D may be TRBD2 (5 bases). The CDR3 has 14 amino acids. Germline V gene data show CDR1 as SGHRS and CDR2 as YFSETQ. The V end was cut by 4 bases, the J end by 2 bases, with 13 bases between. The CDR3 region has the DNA TGCGCCAGCAGCGCAGGACTCCTCACCTACGAGCAGTACTTC. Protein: CASSAGLLTYEQYF.

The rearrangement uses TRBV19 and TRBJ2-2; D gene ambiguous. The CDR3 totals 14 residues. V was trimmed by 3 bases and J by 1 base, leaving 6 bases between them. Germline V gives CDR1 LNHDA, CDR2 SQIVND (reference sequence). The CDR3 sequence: CASSINGNTGELFF. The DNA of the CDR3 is TGTGCCAGTAGTATCAACGGGAACACCGGGGAGCTGTTTTTT.